The entry that follows covers one TCR beta chain sequence. Its target is unknown. This CDR3 contains 15 residues. V lost 2 bases and J 1 base, leaving 11 bases between the germline ends. The V gene's germline CDR1 is SGHAT and CDR2 FQNNGV. This entry belongs to a study of T cell responses to AZD1222 COVID-19 vaccine. Study-wide points: Scientists sampled the repertoires only once the peak T cell response had passed. Donor demographics were predominantly white British with a female majority; clonal diversity may be underestimated. Close to half of spike-specific TCRs reportedly recognize unmutated variant regions. Spike was spanned by vaccine-associated CD4 TCRs, which were dominant at 160-218 and 743-854.

Clones were read by immunoSEQ multiplex PCR, and TCRdb kept only the in-frame ones, dropping some. The sample gives about 45,000 clones, 85% to 90% of which show up once; roughly 1.1% is in the top ten. This sample comprised peripheral blood, obtained 28 days after the second AZD1222 dose. V usage is TRBV11-2 and J usage is TRBJ1-1; D gene ambiguous. The source is an adult who received the AZD1222 COVID-19 vaccine. CDR3 in DNA: TGTGCCAGCAGCTTAACGCCGGGCGGGAACACTGAAGCTTTCTTT. This gives the protein CASSLTPGGNTEAFF. Filled out from reference TRBV11-2 and TRBJ1-1, the complete variable domain reads EAGVAQSPRYKIIEKRQSVAFWCNPISGHATLYWYQQILGQGPKLLIQFQNNGVVDDSQLPKDRFSAERLKGVDSTLKIQPAKLEDSAVYLCASSLTPGGNTEAFFGQGTRLTVV.